These 4 T cell receptor beta chains share one sample of origin, sequenced in a study of shared clonotypes between healthy human individuals. Produced via immunoSEQ multiplex PCR; TCRdb's table is partial and in-frame only. The sample holds around 2.3 million clones, approximately 95% seen once. Sequencing input: naive CD4+ T cells sorted from blood. Subset defined: CD45RA+ positively selected. The receptors stem from a man younger than 35 in good health.

The V gene is TRBV10-3, the J gene TRBJ2-7, with D possibly being TRBD1 (5 bases). V lost 7 bases to trimming and J lost 0 bases, with 10 bases between them. This CDR3 has 13 residues. Germline values: CDR1 ENHRY, CDR2 SYGVKD. CDR3 sequence (DNA): TGTGCCATCACAAGCGACAGCTCCTACGAGCAGTACTTC. Amino acid sequence: CAITSDSSYEQYF.

The rearrangement uses TRBV10-1 and TRBJ2-2, with a weak D call TRBD2 (6 bases). Germline V gene data show CDR1 as WNHNN and CDR2 as SYGVQD (reference sequence). The V gene lost 2 bases and the J gene lost 6 bases, with 13 bases spanning the gap. The CDR3 spans 15 residues. CDR3 sequence: CASSEGSGGAGELFF. DNA of the CDR3: TGCGCCAGCAGTGAGGGTAGCGGAGGGGCCGGGGAGCTGTTTTTT.

This chain joins TRBV7-6 and TRBJ2-7, with 7 positions matching TRBD2. The CDR3 extends over 15 amino acids. Germline loops: CDR1 SGHVS, CDR2 FNYEAQ. V lost 5 bases, J lost 0 bases, and 7 bases stayed unmatched. The CDR3 DNA reads TGTGCCAGCAGCCAAGGGAGGGCCCCCTCCTACGAGCAGTACTTC. It yields the protein CASSQGRAPSYEQYF.

Note on this clone: Other DNA sequences of this sample code for an identical CDR3. The genes are TRBV7-2 and TRBJ2-7, with D perhaps matching TRBD1 (6 bases). The CDR3 loop spans 13 amino acids. V dropped 0 bases and J dropped 4 bases, with 7 bases sitting between them. Germline CDR1 reads SGHTA; CDR2 reads FQGNSA. CDR3 nucleotide sequence: TGTGCCAGCAGCTTAGCACAGGGATACGAGCAGTACTTC. It encodes CASSLAQGYEQYF.